This T cell receptor beta chain was observed in a study of blood T cell repertoires in COVID-19. Background on the study: T cells, B-cell-depleted T cells, or PBMCs provided the cDNA or gDNA that served as material.

The protocol was immunoSEQ multiplex PCR, while the TCRdb copy is restricted to in-frame clones and leaves out a portion. This table has approximately 280,000 clones, almost 85% appearing once. Between the trimmed V and J ends, which lost 6 bases and 6 bases, there was a span of 14 bases. The CDR3 is made up of 13 amino acids. This sequence was found in a man aged 50-59 years with active or convalescent COVID-19. Sequenced: peripheral blood. The J gene is TRBJ1-1, the V gene TRBV12-3 or TRBV12-4; no clear D. In DNA, the CDR3 is TGTGCCAGCAGCCGTATTGAGAGGCCTGAAGCTTTCTTT. Encoded protein: CASSRIERPEAFF.